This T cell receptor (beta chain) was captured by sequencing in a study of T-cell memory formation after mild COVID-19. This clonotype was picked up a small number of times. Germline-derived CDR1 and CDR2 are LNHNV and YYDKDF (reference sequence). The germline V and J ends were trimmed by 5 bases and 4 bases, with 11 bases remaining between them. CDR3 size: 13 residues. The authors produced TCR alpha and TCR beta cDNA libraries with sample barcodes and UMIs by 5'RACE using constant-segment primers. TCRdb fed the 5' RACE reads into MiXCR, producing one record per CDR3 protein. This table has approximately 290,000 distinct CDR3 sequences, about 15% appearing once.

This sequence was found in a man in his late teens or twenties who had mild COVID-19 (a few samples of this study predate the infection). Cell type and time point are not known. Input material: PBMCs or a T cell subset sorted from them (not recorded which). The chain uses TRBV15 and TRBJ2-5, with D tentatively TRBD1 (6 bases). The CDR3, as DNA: TGTGCCACCAGCCCAGGGGAAGCAGAGACCCAGTACTTC. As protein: CATSPGEAETQYF.